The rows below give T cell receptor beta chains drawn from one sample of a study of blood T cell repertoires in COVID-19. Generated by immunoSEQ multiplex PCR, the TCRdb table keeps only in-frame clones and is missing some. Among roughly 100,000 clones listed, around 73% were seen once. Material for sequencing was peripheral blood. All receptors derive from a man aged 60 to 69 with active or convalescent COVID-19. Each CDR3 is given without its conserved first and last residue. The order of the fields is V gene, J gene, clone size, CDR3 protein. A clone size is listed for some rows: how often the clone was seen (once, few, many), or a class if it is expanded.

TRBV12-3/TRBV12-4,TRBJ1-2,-,ASSSGLYGYT
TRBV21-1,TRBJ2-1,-,ASRPYEGSYNEQF
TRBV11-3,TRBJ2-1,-,ASRFSNEQF
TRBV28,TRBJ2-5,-,ASSFKGAGETQY
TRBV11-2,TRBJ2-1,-,ASRWGGSAGDEQF
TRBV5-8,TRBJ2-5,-,ASSVGRTSGQETQY
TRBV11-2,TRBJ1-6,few,ASSRTGGSSYNSPLH
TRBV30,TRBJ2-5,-,AWRGKASGEETQY
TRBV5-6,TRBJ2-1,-,ASSRDSYNEQF
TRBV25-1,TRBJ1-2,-,ASYSREANYGYT
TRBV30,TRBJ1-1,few,AWSVGGWNTEAF
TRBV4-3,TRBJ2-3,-,ASSRGGGDTQY
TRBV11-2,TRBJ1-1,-,ASSLETLAGLGTEAF
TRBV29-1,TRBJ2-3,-,SVDTGGKDTQY
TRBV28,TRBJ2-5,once,ASRLRTGDFQETQY
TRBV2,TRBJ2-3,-,ASKKADFTDTQY
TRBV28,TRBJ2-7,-,ASSLQVVPYEQY
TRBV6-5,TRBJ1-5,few,ASNSLNSNQPQH
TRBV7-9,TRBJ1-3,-,ASSLGRGPDTIY
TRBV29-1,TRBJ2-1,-,SVIAGPSSYNEQF
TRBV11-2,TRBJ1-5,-,ASSLDQEVGQPQH
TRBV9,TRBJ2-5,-,ASSVETGLVETQY
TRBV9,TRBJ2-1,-,ASTTGYASSYNEQF
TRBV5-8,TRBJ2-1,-,ASSFDRGRPNEQF
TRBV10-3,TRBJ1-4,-,AISGTGYEKLF
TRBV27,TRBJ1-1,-,ASSLSPGTGKTEAF
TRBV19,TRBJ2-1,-,ASSRAGTSELAYNEQF
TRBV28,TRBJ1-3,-,ASSSAGAGNTIY
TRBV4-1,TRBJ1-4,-,ASSQRNRLNEKLF
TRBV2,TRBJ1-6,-,ASSEQLNSPLH
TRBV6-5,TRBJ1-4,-,ASSSGGATNEKLF
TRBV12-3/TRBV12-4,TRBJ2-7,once,ASSFGGFYEQY
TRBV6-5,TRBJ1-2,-,ASSYGGGMSYT
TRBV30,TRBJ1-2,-,ALSFGTWGYT
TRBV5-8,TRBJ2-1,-,ASTPTGNSYNEQF
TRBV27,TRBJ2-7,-,ASSPMGVYEQY
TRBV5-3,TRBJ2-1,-,ARSLGTSGRTQVNEQF
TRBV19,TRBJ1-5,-,ATTRPPGPQH
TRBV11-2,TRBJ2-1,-,ASSLEGTSGAFSYNEQF
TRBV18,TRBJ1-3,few,ASSPRTGFDSGNTIY
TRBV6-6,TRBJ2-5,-,ASSYGGGRETQY
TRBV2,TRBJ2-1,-,ASSETPLPPDEQF
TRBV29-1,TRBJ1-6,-,SVRRTAGENSPLH
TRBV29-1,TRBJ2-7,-,SVRDSSYEQY
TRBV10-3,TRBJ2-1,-,AISEGTIYNEQF
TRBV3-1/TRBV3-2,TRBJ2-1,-,ASSQLAISYNEQF
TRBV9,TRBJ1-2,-,ASSPRRVNYGYT
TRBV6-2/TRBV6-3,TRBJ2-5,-,ASSATSGFGETQY
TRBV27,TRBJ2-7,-,ASTRDRGHEQY